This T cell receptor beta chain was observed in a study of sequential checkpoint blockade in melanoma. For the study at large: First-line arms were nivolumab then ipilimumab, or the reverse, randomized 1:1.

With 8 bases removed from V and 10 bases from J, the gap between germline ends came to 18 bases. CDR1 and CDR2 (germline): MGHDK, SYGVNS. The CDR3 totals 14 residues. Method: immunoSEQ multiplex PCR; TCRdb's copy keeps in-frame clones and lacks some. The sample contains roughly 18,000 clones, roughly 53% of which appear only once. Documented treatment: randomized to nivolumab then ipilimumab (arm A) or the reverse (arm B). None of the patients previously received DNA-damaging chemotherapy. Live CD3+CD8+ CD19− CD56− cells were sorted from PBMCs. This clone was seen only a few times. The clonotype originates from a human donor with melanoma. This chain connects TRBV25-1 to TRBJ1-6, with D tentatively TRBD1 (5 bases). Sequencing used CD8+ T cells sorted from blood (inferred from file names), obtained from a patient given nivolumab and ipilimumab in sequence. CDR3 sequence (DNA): TGTGCCAGCGGAGGGGAGGGGTACGGCTCACCCCTCCACTTT. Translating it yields CASGGEGYGSPLHF. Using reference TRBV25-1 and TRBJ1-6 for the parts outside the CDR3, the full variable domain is EADIYQTPRYLVIGTGKKITLECSQTMGHDKMYWYQQDPGMELHLIHYSYGVNSTEKGDLSSESTVSRIRTEHFPLTLESARPSHTSQYLCASGGEGYGSPLHFGNGTRLTVT.